This T cell receptor beta chain was captured by sequencing in a study of blood T cell repertoires in COVID-19. Study-wide background: T cells, B-cell-depleted T cells, or PBMCs supplied cDNA or gDNA.

Using immunoSEQ multiplex PCR, the repertoire was profiled, and TCRdb retains in-frame clones only, with some absent. The sample records roughly 64,000 clones, approximately 90% being singletons. Input material: peripheral blood. The clonotype was recovered from a man in his fifties or sixties with active COVID-19.

In DNA, the CDR3 is TGCGCCAGCTTTAGGACTAGCGGGGGTCAAGAGACCCAGTACTTC. Translating it yields CASFRTSGGQETQYF. The V call is TRBV5-1, the J call TRBJ2-5; TRBD2 aligns across 13 bases. This CDR3 contains 15 residues. Germline V gene lookup returns CDR1 SGHRS and CDR2 YFSETQ. Trimming at V came to 7 bases and at J to 2 bases, leaving 5 bases not matched to a gene. Using reference TRBV5-1 and TRBJ2-5 for the parts outside the CDR3, the full variable domain is KAGVTQTPRYLIKTRGQQVTLSCSPISGHRSVSWYQQTPGQGLQFLFEYFSETQRNKGNFPGRFSGRQFSNSRSEMNVSTLELGDSALYLCASFRTSGGQETQYFGPGTRLLVL.